Listed below are T cell receptor beta chains from one sample, sequenced in a study of blood T cell repertoires in COVID-19. The assay was immunoSEQ multiplex PCR, and TCRdb's table has in-frame clones only and misses some. Found here are some 370,000 clones, 89% of them singletons; the top ten hold about 1.2%. Sample: peripheral blood. The receptors here all came from a man aged 35 to 55 with acute or convalescent COVID-19. Both conserved end residues are part of each CDR3. D genes are given only for firm matches. Clone size is given for some rows only: seen once, a few or many times, or a class if the clone is expanded.

>-|TRBV13|-|TRBJ1-5
TGTGCCAGCAGCTTTGGGACAAGGAATCAGCCCCAGCATTTT
CASSFGTRNQPQHF
>TRBD1|TRBV2|-|TRBJ1-2
TGTGCCAGCAGTGGGGACAGAAACTATGGCTACACCTTC
CASSGDRNYGYTF
>-|TRBV5-6|-|TRBJ1-4
TGTGCCAGCAGCGGCATCCAGGGGAATCGTGAAAAACTGTTTTTT
CASSGIQGNREKLFF
>-|TRBV10-1|once|TRBJ1-2
TGCGCCAGCAGTGAGTCTAGCGGGACACCCCTAGAGTATGGCTACACCTTC
CASSESSGTPLEYGYTF
>-|TRBV6-5|once|TRBJ1-2
TGTGCCAGCAGTCGACTATTAAGGGAGGGCTATGGCTACACCTTC
CASSRLLREGYGYTF
>-|TRBV30|once|TRBJ2-1
TGTGCCTGGAGTGTACGTTTGGGAGATGAGCAGTTCTTC
CAWSVRLGDEQFF
>TRBD1|TRBV6-6|-|TRBJ2-5
TGTGCCAGCAGTTACCTTCCACAGGGGGAGGTAGAGACCCAGTACTTC
CASSYLPQGEVETQYF
>-|TRBV28|-|TRBJ1-6
TGTGCCAGCAGTTTGTTACAGCCTAATTCACCCCTCCACTTT
CASSLLQPNSPLHF
>-|TRBV19|-|TRBJ2-1
TGTGCCAGCGCGCCCGGGGGGCGTTTGGATGAGCAGTTCTTC
CASAPGGRLDEQFF
>TRBD1|TRBV27|-|TRBJ1-6
TGTGCCAGCAGGCCGACAGGGGAGGGTTCACCCCTCCACTTT
CASRPTGEGSPLHF
>-|TRBV5-1|once|TRBJ2-1
TGCGCCAGCAGCTTGTCCCGCGGAGCCTACAATGAGCAGTTCTTC
CASSLSRGAYNEQFF
>-|TRBV14|-|TRBJ1-2
TGTGCCAGCTTCGAATTAGAGGCCCCCTATGGCTACACCTTC
CASFELEAPYGYTF
>TRBD1|TRBV5-1|-|TRBJ2-1
TGCGCCAGCAGACTCGGACAGGGGACCTACTACAATGAGCAGTTCTTC
CASRLGQGTYYNEQFF
>TRBD1|TRBV29-1|few|TRBJ1-1
TGCAGCGTTCCGACAGGGTGGAACACTGAAGCTTTCTTT
CSVPTGWNTEAFF
>TRBD1|TRBV6-1|few|TRBJ1-5
TGTGCCAGCAGTGGGGACAGGAATTTCCAACAGGGCGATAGCAATCAGCCCCAGCATTTT
CASSGDRNFQQGDSNQPQHF
>TRBD1|TRBV6-1|-|TRBJ2-5
TGTGCCAGCAGTGCCTACGGGACAGGGATCAAAGAGACCCAGTACTTC
CASSAYGTGIKETQYF
>-|TRBV27|-|TRBJ2-2
TGTGCCAGCAGTCAACTGAACACCGGGGAGCTGTTTTTT
CASSQLNTGELFF
>TRBD1|TRBV10-3|-|TRBJ1-5
TGTGCCATCAGTGACCCTTTTGTGGGGGACAGGGGAAATCAGCCCCAGCATTTT
CAISDPFVGDRGNQPQHF
>-|TRBV28|-|TRBJ2-2
TGTGCCAGCAGTTTATTCCTGGAGTTCAGCACCGGGGAGCTGTTTTTT
CASSLFLEFSTGELFF
>TRBD2|TRBV27|-|TRBJ2-7
TGTGCCAGCAGTTCCCGGACTAGCTCCGAGCAGTACTTC
CASSSRTSSEQYF
>TRBD2|TRBV5-5|-|TRBJ2-3
TGTGCCAGCAGCTTGGAGCTTACTAGCGGGGGGCCGCGCATGCAGTATTTT
CASSLELTSGGPRMQYF
>-|TRBV5-5|-|TRBJ1-2
TGTGCCAGCAGCTTTGGGGCAGCCGTAATAACCAATGGCTACACCTTC
CASSFGAAVITNGYTF
>TRBD1|TRBV5-4|-|TRBJ1-3
TGTGCCAGCAGCTTGGGACAGGGAGCAGGGATCTCTGGAAACACCATATATTTT
CASSLGQGAGISGNTIYF
>TRBD2|TRBV11-1|-|TRBJ2-1
TGTGCCAGCAGCCGAAGACTAGCGGGAGGGGGAGGTGAGCAGTTCTTC
CASSRRLAGGGGEQFF
>-|TRBV5-1|once|TRBJ2-7
TGCGCCAGCAGCTTGGAAAGGAGGCGGGCAGAACACTACGAGCAGTACTTC
CASSLERRRAEHYEQYF
>-|TRBV29-1|-|TRBJ2-4
TGCAGCGTCTCCGGGGGAGTCGAAAACATTCAGTACTTC
CSVSGGVENIQYF
>-|TRBV11-2|-|TRBJ2-5
TGTGCCAGCAGCAAACACTCCAGCGGAGGGGCTGAGGAGACCCAGTACTTC
CASSKHSSGGAEETQYF
>-|TRBV7-9|-|TRBJ1-2
TGTGCCAGCAGCTTAGCGCTCGGGACTCTCTATGGCTACACCTTC
CASSLALGTLYGYTF
>-|TRBV30|few|TRBJ1-1
TGTGCCTGGAGTCGTGGAGGGAACACTGAAGCTTTCTTT
CAWSRGGNTEAFF
>TRBD1|TRBV7-2|-|TRBJ2-3
TGTGCCAGCAGCCTCGAATTGGGGACAGGGAGGAATACGCAGTATTTT
CASSLELGTGRNTQYF
>TRBD1|TRBV2|-|TRBJ1-1
TGTGCCAGCAGTCGGACAGGGGACACTGAAGCTTTCTTT
CASSRTGDTEAFF
>-|TRBV3-1/TRBV3-2|once|TRBJ1-6
TGTGCCAGCAGCCAAGGGACAAGTTCTAGCTCCTATAATTCACCCCTCCACTTT
CASSQGTSSSSYNSPLHF